This T cell receptor (beta chain) was documented in a study of human T cells and chemical hapten exposure. As for the study in general: Patients, a majority of them female, were diagnosed with alopecia areata, totalis or universalis. Study-level points and caveats: In the PT1 data, expanded TCR counts showed a positive correlation with patch test score.

CDR3 length: 15 residues. Trimming took 5 bases from V and 2 from J; bases not matched to a gene: 5. The germline gives CDR1 SGHVS, CDR2 FNYEAQ. Time point here: patch test 1, 2 weeks after DPC sensitization. Treatment: therapeutic diphenylcyclopropenone sensitization with weekly scalp DPC. This clonotype was recorded at least ten times. The antigen is undetermined. Single cDNA molecules in the library carried unique molecular identifiers attached during preparation. TCRdb recomputed calls from the RACE reads with MiXCR, one row per CDR3 protein. The sample has about 99,000 distinct CDR3 sequences; 9.5% to 15% are singletons.

The chain joins TRBV7-6 to TRBJ2-3, with TRBD2 matching 9 bases. The starting material was whole blood, obtained in connection with sensitization to the hapten diphenylcyclopropenone (DPC). The origin of this receptor is a woman aged 40 to 50 with alopecia areata. Some clones in this sample may be carry-over from other donors' samples. The CDR3 protein is CASSPSGGYTDTQYF. CDR3 coding DNA: TGTGCCAGCAGCCCAAGCGGGGGGTACACAGATACGCAGTATTTT. Full variable domain (remainder filled in from reference TRBV7-6 and TRBJ2-3): GAGVSQSPRYKVTKRGQDVALRCDPISGHVSLYWYRQALGQGPEFLTYFNYEAQQDKSGLPNDRFSAERPEGSISTLTIQRTEQRDSAMYRCASSPSGGYTDTQYFGPGTRLTVL.